The source of this T cell receptor beta chain is a study of blood T cell repertoires in COVID-19 (dated by TCRdb to between 2020 and 2021). The study in broad terms: Samples covering the acute and convalescent phases of COVID-19 were provided by collaborators in the United States, Italy and Spain. The material from the prospective study consisted of cDNA or gDNA derived from T cells, B-cell-depleted T cells, or PBMCs. The dataset comprised deeply sampled blood TCRbeta repertoires from subjects exposed to, actively infected with, or recovered from COVID-19. The repertoires were released in a freely available public database intended as a resource for research on the immune response to SARS-CoV-2. Samples came from the ongoing ImmuneRACE study (first 160 participants) plus 1,254 subjects from 6 global collaborators. Nearly every sample came with metadata listing a de-identified subject ID, COVID-19 status, age in years and sex. HLA class I and class II types, where available, came from metadata supplied by the sample provider rather than from assay-based typing.

The immunoSEQ Assay, a bias-controlled multiplex PCR, was used to amplify TCRbeta CDR3 regions from genomic DNA. The paper's data handling went like this. Within the assay, amplification of reference gene primers was used to estimate how many nucleated cells each sample contained. To quantify the absolute abundance of each unique TCRbeta CDR3 rearrangement, sequence reads were collapsed and filtered. For each sample, productive Simpson clonality was calculated by taking the square root of Simpson's diversity index across productive rearrangements. TCRdb took this table from immuneACCESS and kept in-frame rearrangements with V and J called. Such tables lack part of the clones; where checked against another copy, unresolved V genes explain under half of the gap, and the rest is unexplained. V, J and clone size are those of that table, while D and trimming were read from the DNA. The sample table holds under 85,000 clones, of which more than 80% were seen once. The ten top clones hold roughly 4.6% of the sample.

Comments on this clone: Its antigen is currently not known. Base qualities are missing; no much larger clone stands one base away.

Collaborating institutions collected whole blood in K2EDTA tubes following their own protocols. For TCRbeta analysis, collaborator samples were shipped as frozen whole blood, as isolated PBMCs, or as DNA extracted from either sample type. From the cysteine up to the phenylalanine, the CDR3 has a length of 15 residues. The sequence is cut down to CDR3 DNA, 45 bases in frame from base 1. Deletion took 0 bases off V and 8 bases off J, with a span of 16 bases between the germline ends. Per the germline V gene, LGHNA is the CDR1 and YSLEER is the CDR2. General study outcomes and caveats: How much clinical and demographic metadata was included differed by source and by participant, and the metadata was provided uncurated.

This chain joins TRBV4-3 to TRBJ1-2; D gene: possibly TRBD1, on 6 matching bases. This TCR came from a man older than 75 with acute or convalescent COVID-19. Sequencing used peripheral blood. CDR3 reads: CASSQDKGGGAGYTF. The DNA sequence follows: TGCGCCAGCAGCCAAGATAAAGGCGGGGGCGCCGGCTACACCTTC.